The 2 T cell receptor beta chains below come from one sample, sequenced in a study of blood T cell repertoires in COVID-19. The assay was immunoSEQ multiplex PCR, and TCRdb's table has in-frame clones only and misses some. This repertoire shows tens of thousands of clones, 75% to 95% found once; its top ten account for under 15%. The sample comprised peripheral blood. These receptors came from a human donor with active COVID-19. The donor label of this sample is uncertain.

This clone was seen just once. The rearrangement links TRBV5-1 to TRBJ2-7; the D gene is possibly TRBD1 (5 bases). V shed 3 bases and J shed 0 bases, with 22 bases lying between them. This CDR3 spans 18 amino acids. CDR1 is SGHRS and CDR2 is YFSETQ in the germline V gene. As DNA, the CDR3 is TGCGCCAGCAGCTCATCGTACGGTCGTCAGGGAAGCTCCTACGAGCAGTACTTC. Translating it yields CASSSSYGRQGSSYEQYF.

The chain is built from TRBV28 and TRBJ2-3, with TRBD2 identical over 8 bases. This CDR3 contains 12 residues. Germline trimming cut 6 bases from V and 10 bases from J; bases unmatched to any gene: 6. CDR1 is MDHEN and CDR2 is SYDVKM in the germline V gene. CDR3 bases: TGTGCCAGCAGGGTACAGACTAGCGCGCAGTATTTT. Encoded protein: CASRVQTSAQYF.